Sequencing of this T cell receptor (beta chain) was carried out in a study of T-cell memory formation after mild COVID-19. The CDR3 is 15 residues long. With 5 bases removed from V and 0 bases from J, the gap between germline ends came to 13 bases. Per germline, CDR1 SGHTA and CDR2 FQGNSA. TCRdb called the 5' RACE reads again in MiXCR, with one record for every CDR3 protein. Of fewer than 250,000 distinct CDR3 sequences listed, more than 25% are singletons. The receptor was derived from an adult woman who had mild COVID-19 (a few samples of this study predate the infection). Cell type and time point are not known. Sequenced material: PBMCs or a T cell subset sorted from them (not recorded which). The V call is TRBV7-2, the J call TRBJ1-1, with D hard to call. CDR3 loop: CASSRPAPMNTEAFF. CDR3 DNA: TGTGCCAGCAGCCGTCCGGCCCCGATGAACACTGAAGCTTTCTTT.